Here is one T cell receptor beta chain with its context. What it recognizes is unknown. This entry comes from a study of T cells in Graves' hyperthyroidism and ophthalmopathy. Regarding the study as a whole: Most expanded thyroid clonotypes above 0.001 recurred in blood. A model built on 13 V-J features separated ophthalmopathy from stable hyperthyroidism.

Trimming shortened V by 0 bases and J by 5 bases, and 8 bases separated the two germline ends. This CDR3 is built from 14 residues. Germline V gene data show CDR1 as LNHDA and CDR2 as SQIVND (reference sequence). Template material for amplifying TCR beta CDR3 regions consisted of RNA transcripts. TCR CDR3 regions were first amplified by RT-PCR with HTBI primers. TCRdb called the multiplex PCR reads again in MiXCR, with one record for every CDR3 protein. The sample lists about half a million distinct CDR3 sequences, about 22% seen once, with about half in the top ten. Exclusion followed for patients with uncontrolled infection, other autoimmune disease, pregnancy or lactation. Clinical symptoms, serum thyroxine and TRAb, thyroid ultrasound and orbital computed tomography together formed the diagnostic basis.

The sequenced sample was blood. The V gene is TRBV19, the J gene TRBJ2-1; D possibly corresponds to TRBD1 (5 bases). The receptor was isolated from a woman aged 65 to 85 with Graves' ophthalmopathy. CDR3 sequence reads: CASSIEAGHNEQFF. The CDR3 coding sequence is TGTGCCAGTAGTATAGAGGCAGGGCACAATGAGCAGTTCTTC.